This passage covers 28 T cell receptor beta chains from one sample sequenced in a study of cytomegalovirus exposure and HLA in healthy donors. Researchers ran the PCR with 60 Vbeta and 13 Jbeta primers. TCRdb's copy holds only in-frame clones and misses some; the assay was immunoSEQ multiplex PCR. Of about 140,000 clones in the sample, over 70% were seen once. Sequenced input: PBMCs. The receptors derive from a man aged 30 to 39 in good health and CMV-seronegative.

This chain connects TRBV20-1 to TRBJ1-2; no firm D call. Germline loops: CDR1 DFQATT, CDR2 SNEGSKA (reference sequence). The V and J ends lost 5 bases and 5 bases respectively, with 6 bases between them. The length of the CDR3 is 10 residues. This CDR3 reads CSAPLYGYTF. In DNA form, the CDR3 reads TGCAGTGCTCCTCTTTATGGCTACACCTTC.

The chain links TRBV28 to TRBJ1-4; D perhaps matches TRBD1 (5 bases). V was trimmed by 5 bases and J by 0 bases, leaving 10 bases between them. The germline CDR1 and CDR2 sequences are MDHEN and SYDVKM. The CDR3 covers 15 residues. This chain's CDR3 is CASSGGGATNEKLFF. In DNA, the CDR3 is TGTGCCAGCAGTGGGGGGGGAGCAACTAATGAAAAACTGTTTTTT.

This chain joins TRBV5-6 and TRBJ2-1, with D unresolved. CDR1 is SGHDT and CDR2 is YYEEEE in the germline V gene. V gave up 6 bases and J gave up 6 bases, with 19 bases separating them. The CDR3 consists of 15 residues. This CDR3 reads CASNSQSAQTNEQFF. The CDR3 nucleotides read TGTGCCAGCAACTCCCAATCGGCACAGACCAATGAGCAGTTCTTC.

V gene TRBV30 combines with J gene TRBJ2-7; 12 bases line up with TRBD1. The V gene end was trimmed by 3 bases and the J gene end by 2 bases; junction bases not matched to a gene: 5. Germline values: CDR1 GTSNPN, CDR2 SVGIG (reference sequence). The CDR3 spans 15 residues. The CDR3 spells CAWSGDRGPPYEQYF. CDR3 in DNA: TGTGCCTGGAGCGGGGACAGGGGGCCTCCCTACGAGCAGTACTTC. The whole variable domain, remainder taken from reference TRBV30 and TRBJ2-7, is SQTIHQWPATLVQPVGSPLSLECTVEGTSNPNLYWYRQAAGRGLQLLFYSVGIGQISSEVPQNLSASRPQDRQFILSSKKLLLSDSGFYLCAWSGDRGPPYEQYFGPGTRLTVT.

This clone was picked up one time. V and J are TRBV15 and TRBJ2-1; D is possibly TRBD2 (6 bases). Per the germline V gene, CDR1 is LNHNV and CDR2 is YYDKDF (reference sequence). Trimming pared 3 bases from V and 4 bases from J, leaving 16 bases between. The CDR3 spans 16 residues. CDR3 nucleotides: TGTGCCACCAGCAGGGGTACGGCGGGACGATACAATGAGCAGTTCTTC. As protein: CATSRGTAGRYNEQFF.

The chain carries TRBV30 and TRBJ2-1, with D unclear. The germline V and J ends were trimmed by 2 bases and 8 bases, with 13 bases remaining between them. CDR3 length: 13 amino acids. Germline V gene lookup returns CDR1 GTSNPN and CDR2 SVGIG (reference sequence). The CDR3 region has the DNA TGTGCCTGGAGTATTTATGCTATGGATGAGCAGTTCTTC. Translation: CAWSIYAMDEQFF.

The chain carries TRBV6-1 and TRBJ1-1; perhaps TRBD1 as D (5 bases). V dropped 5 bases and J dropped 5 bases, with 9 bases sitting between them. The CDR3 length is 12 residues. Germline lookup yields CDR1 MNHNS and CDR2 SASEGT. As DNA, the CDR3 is TGTGCCAGCAGTTGGGGGGTTACTGAAGCTTTCTTT. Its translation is CASSWGVTEAFF.

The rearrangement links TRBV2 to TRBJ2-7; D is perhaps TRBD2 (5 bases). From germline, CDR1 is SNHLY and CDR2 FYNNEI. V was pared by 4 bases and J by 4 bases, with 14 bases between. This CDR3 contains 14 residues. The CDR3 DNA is TGTGCCAGCAGTGGGTTAGCGTCGAGATACGAGCAGTACTTC. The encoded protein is CASSGLASRYEQYF.

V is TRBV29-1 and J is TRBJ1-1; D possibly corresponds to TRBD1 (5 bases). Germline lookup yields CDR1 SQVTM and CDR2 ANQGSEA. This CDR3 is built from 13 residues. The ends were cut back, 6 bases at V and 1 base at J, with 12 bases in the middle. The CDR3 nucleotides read TGCAGCGTATACAGGAATGCGAACACTGAAGCTTTCTTT. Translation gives CSVYRNANTEAFF.

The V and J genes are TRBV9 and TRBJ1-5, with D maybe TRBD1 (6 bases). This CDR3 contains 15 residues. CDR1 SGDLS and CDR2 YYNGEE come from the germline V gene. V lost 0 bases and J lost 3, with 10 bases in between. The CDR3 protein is CASSVGTATNQPQHF. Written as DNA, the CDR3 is TGTGCCAGCAGCGTAGGGACAGCTACCAATCAGCCCCAGCATTTT.

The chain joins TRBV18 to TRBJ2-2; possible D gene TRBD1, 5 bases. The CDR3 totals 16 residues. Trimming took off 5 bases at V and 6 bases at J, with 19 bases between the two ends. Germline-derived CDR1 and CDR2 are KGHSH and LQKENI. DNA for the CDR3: TGTGCCAGCTCAGCGCGACAGCCGGGTTTCGCCGGGGAGCTGTTTTTT. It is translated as CASSARQPGFAGELFF. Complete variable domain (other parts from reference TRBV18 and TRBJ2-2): NAGVMQNPRHLVRRRGQEARLRCSPMKGHSHVYWYRQLPEEGLKFMVYLQKENIIDESGMPKERFSAEFPKEGPSILRIQQVVRGDSAAYFCASSARQPGFAGELFFGEGSRLTVL.

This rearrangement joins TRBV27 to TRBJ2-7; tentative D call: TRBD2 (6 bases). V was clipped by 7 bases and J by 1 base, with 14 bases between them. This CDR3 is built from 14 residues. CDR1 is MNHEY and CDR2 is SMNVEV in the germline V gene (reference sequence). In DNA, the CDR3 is TGTGCCAGCACCCCCCGGGGGAGGTCCTACGAGCAGTACTTC. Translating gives CASTPRGRSYEQYF.

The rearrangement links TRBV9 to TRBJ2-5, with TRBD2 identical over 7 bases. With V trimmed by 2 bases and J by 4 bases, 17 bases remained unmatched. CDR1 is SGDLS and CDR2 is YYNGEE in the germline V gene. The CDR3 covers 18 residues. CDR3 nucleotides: TGTGCCAGCAGCGTCCAAGAGCCGAGCGGGAATTGGGTAGAGACCCAGTACTTC. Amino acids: CASSVQEPSGNWVETQYF.

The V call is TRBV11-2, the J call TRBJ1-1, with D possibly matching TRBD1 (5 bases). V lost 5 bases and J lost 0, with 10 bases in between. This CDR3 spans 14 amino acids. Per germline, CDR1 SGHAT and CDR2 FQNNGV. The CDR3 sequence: CASSPRQMNTEAFF. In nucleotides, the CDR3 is TGTGCCAGCAGCCCACGACAGATGAACACTGAAGCTTTCTTT.

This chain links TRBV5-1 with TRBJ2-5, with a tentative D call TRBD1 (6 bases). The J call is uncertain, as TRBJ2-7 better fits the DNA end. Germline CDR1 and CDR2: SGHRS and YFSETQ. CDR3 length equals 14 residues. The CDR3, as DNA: TGCGCCAGCAGCTTGCCTCTGGCAGGGGACGAGCAGTACTTC. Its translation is CASSLPLAGDEQYF.

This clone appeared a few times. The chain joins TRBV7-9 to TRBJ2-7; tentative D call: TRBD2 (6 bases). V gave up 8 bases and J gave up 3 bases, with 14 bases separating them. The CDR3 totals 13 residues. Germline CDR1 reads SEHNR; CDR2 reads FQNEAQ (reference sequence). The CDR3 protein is CASGTGGIYEQYF. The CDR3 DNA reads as TGTGCCAGCGGTACCGGGGGAATCTACGAGCAGTACTTC.

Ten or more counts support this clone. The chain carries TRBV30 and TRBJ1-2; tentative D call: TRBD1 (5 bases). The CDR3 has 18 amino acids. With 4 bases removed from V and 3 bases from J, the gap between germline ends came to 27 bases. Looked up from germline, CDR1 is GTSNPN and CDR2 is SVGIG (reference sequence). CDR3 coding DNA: TGTGCCTGGACTCAGCAAAGGACATTCCGTGGATCTCACTATGGCTACACCTTC. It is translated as CAWTQQRTFRGSHYGYTF. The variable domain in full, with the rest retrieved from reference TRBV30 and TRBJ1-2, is SQTIHQWPATLVQPVGSPLSLECTVEGTSNPNLYWYRQAAGRGLQLLFYSVGIGQISSEVPQNLSASRPQDRQFILSSKKLLLSDSGFYLCAWTQQRTFRGSHYGYTFGSGTRLTVV.

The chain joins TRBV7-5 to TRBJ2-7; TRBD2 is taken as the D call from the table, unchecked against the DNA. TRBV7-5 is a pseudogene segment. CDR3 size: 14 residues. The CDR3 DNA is TGTGCCAGAACCTCGGGTAGCGGGAGATACGAGCAGTACTTC. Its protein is CARTSGSGRYEQYF.

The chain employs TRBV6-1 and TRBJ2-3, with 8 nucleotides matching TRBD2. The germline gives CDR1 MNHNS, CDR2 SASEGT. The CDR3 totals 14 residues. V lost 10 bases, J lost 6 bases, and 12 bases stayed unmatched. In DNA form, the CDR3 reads TGTGCCACCACTTTAGCGGGGTCGGGGGATACGCAGTATTTT. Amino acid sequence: CATTLAGSGDTQYF.

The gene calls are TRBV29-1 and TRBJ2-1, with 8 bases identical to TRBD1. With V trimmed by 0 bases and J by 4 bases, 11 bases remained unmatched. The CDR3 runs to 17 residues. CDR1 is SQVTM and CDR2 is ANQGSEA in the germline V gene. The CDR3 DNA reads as TGCAGCGTTGAAGAACTGGCACCGGGACAGGTATACAATGAGCAGTTCTTC. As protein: CSVEELAPGQVYNEQFF.

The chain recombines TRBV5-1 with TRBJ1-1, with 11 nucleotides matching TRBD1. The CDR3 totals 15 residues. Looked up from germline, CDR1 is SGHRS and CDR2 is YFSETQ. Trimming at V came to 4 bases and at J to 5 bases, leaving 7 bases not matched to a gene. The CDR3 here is CASSTGQGAGTEAFF. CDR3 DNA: TGCGCCAGCAGCACCGGACAGGGGGCTGGGACTGAAGCTTTCTTT.

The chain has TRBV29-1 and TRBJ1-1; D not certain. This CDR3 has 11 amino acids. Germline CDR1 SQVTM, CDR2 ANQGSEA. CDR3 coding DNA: TGCAGTTTTGAGGGGAACACTGAAGCTTTCTTT. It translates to CSFEGNTEAFF.

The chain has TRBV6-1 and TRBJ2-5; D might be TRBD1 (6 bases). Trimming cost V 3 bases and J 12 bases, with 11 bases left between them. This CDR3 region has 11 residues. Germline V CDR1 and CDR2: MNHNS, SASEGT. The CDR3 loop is CASSDRGKKYF. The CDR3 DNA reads TGTGCCAGCAGTGACAGGGGTAAGAAGTACTTC.

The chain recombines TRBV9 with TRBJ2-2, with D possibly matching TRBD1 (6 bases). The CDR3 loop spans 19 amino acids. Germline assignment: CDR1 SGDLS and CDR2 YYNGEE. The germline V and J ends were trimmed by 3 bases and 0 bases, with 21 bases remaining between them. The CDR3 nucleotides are TGTGCCAGCAGCGGGCGCCCCGACAGGCTTCGCTCGAACACCGGGGAGCTGTTTTTT. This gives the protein CASSGRPDRLRSNTGELFF.

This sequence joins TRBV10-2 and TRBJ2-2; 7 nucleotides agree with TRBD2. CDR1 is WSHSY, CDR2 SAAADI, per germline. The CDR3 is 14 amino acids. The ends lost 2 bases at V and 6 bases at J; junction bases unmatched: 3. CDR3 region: CASSEREAPGELFF. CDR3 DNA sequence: TGCGCCAGCAGTGAGCGGGAGGCTCCCGGGGAGCTGTTTTTT.

CDR3 DNA: TGTGCCAGCTCCTCGGACAGATTAAATCAGCCCCAGCATTTT. This encodes CASSSDRLNQPQHF. The V call is TRBV18, the J call TRBJ1-5, with a possible D match to TRBD1 (6 bases). The germline V gene has CDR1 KGHSH and CDR2 LQKENI. Trimming left V 6 bases short and J 4 bases short, with 13 bases between. There are 14 residues in the CDR3.

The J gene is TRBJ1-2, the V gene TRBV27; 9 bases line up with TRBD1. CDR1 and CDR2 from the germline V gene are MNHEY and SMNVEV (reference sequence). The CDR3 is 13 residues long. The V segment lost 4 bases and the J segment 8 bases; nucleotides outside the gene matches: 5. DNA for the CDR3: TGTGCCAGCAGTTCTGGACAGGGGAGGGGCTACACCTTC. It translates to CASSSGQGRGYTF.

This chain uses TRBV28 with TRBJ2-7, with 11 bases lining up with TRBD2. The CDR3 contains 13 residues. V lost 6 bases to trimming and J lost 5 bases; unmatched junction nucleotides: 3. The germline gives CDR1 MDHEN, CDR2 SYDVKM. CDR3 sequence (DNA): TGTGCCAGCAGCCTGACTAGCGGGAACGAGCAGTACTTC. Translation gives CASSLTSGNEQYF.